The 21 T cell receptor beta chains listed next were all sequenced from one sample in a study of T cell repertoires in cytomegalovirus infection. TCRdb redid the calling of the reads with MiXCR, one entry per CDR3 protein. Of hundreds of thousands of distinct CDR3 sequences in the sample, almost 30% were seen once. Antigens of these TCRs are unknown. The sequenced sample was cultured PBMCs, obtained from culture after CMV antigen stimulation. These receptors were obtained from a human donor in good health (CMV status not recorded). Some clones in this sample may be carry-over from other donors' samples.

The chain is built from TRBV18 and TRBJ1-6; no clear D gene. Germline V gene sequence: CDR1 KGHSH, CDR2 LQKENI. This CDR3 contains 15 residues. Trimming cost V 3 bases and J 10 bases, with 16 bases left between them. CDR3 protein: CASSPQRGMESPLHF. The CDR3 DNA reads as TGTGCCAGCTCACCGCAAAGAGGCATGGAATCACCCCTCCACTTT.

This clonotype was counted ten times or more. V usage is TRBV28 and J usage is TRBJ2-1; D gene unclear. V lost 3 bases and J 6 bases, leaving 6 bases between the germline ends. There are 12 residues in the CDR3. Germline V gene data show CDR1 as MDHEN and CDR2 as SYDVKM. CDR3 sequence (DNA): TGTGCCAGCAGTTTTTCAATCAATGAGCAGTTCTTC. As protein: CASSFSINEQFF.

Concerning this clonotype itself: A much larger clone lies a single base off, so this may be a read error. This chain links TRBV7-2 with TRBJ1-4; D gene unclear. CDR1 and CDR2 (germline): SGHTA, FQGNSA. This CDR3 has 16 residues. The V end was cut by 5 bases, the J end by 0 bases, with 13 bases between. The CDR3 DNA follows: TGTGCCAGCAGCCCACTGGAGCGAGCAACTAATGAAAAACTGTTTTTT. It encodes CASSPLERATNEKLFF.

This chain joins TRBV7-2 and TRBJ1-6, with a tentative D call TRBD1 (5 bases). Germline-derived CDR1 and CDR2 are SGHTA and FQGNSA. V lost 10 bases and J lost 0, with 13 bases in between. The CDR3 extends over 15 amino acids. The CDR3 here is CATSGTSSYNSPLHF. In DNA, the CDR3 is TGTGCCACCTCGGGGACTAGCTCCTATAATTCACCCCTCCACTTT.

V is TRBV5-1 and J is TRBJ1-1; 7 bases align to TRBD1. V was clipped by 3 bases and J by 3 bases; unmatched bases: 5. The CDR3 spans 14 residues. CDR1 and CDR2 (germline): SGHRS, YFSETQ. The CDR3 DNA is TGCGCCAGCAGCTCCACAGGGGATTACACTGAAGCTTTCTTT. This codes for CASSSTGDYTEAFF. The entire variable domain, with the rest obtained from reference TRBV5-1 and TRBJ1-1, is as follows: KAGVTQTPRYLIKTRGQQVTLSCSPISGHRSVSWYQQTPGQGLQFLFEYFSETQRNKGNFPGRFSGRQFSNSRSEMNVSTLELGDSALYLCASSSTGDYTEAFFGQGTRLTVV.

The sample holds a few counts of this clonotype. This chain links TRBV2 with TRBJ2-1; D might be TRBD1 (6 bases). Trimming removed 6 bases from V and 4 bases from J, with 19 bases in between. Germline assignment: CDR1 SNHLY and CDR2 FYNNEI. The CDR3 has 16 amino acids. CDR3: CASSIRGLRGYNEQFF. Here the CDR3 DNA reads TGTGCCAGCAGCATCAGGGGATTACGAGGATACAATGAGCAGTTCTTC.

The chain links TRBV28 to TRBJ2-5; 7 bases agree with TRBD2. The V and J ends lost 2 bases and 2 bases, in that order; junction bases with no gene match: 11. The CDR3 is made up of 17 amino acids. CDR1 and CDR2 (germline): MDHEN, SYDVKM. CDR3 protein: CASSLLHSGRDQETQYF. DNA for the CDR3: TGTGCCAGCAGTTTACTTCACTCGGGGAGGGATCAAGAGACCCAGTACTTC.

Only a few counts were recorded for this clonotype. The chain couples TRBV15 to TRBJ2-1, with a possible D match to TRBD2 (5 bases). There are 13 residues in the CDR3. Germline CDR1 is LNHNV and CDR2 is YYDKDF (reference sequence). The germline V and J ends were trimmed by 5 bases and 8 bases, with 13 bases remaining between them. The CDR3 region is CATSLWWGDEQFF. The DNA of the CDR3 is TGTGCCACCAGCCTGTGGTGGGGAGATGAGCAGTTCTTC.

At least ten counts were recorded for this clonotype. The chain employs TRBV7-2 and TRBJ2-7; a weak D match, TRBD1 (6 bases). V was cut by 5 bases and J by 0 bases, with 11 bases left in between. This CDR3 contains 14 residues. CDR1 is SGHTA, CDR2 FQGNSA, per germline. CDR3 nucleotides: TGTGCCAGCAGCGCCGACAGGACCTCCTACGAGCAGTACTTC. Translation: CASSADRTSYEQYF.

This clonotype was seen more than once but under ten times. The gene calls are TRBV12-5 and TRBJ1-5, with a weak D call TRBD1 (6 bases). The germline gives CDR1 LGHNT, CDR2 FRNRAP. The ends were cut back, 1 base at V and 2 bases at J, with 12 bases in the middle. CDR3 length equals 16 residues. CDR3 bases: TGTGCTAGTGGTTTGGGCCTCTACAGGGGCAATCAGCCCCAGCATTTT. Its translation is CASGLGLYRGNQPQHF.

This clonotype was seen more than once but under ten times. This CDR3 reads CASNPGLMNTEAFF. The CDR3 DNA sequence: TGTGCCAGCAACCCGGGGCTCATGAACACTGAAGCTTTCTTT. The chain combines TRBV12-3 or TRBV12-4 with TRBJ1-1, with D possibly being TRBD1 (5 bases). Between the trimmed V and J ends, which lost 7 bases and 0 bases, there was a span of 12 bases. The CDR3 has 14 residues.

The CDR3 loop is CASRGGLAGTGELFF. DNA for the CDR3: TGTGCCAGCAGGGGGGGACTAGCGGGCACCGGGGAGCTGTTTTTT. The chain links TRBV6-5 to TRBJ2-2, with 12 bases fitting TRBD2. The length of the CDR3 is 15 residues. Losses at the gene ends were 6 bases for V and 4 bases for J; bases not matched to a gene: 3. Germline CDR1 MNHEY, CDR2 SVGAGI.

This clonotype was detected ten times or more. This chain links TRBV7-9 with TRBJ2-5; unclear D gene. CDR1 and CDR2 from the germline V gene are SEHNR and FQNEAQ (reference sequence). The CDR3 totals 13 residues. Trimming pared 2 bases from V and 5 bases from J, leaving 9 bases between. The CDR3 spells CASSLNLEETQYF. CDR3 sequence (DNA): TGTGCCAGCAGCTTAAACCTCGAGGAGACCCAGTACTTC.

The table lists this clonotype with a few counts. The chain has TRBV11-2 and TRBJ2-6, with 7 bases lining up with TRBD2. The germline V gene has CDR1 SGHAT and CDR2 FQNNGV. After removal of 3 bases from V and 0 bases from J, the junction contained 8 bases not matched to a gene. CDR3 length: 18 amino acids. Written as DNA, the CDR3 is TGTGCCAGCAGCTTGGGGAGGGGTAGGAGCTCTGGGGCCAACGTCCTGACTTTC. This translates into CASSLGRGRSSGANVLTF.

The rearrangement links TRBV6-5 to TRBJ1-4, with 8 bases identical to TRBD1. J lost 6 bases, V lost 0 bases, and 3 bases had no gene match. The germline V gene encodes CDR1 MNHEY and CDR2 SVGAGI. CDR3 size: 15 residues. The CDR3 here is CASSYSGQVDEKLFF. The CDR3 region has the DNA TGTGCCAGCAGTTACTCGGGACAGGTGGATGAAAAACTGTTTTTT.

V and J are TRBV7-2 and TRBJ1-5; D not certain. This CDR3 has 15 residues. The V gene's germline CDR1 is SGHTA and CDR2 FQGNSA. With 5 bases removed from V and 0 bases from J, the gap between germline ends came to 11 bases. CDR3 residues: CASSPFRDSNQPQHF. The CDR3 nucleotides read TGTGCCAGCAGCCCCTTCCGGGATAGCAATCAGCCCCAGCATTTT.

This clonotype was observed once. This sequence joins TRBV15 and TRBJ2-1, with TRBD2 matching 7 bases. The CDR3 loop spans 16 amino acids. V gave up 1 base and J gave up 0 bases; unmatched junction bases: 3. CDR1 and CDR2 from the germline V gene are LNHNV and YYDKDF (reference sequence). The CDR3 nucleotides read TGTGCCACCAGCAGAGCAGGCGGGAGCTCCTACAATGAGCAGTTCTTC. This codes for CATSRAGGSSYNEQFF.

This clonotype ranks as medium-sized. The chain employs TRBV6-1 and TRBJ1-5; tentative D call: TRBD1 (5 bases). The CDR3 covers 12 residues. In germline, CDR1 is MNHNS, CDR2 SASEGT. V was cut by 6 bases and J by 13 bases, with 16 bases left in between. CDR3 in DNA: TGTGCCAGCAGGGGGGGAGAATATGGTCAGCATTTT. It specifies CASRGGEYGQHF.

CDR3 sequence (DNA): TGTGCCAGCAGCGGAGGGACTAGCGGGGCTTACGAGCAGTACTTC. It codes for CASSGGTSGAYEQYF. The genes are TRBV5-4 and TRBJ2-7, with 13 nucleotides matching TRBD2. CDR3 length: 15 amino acids. CDR1 and CDR2 from the germline V gene are SGHNT and YYREEE (reference sequence). The ends lost 4 bases at V and 4 bases at J; junction bases unmatched: 5.

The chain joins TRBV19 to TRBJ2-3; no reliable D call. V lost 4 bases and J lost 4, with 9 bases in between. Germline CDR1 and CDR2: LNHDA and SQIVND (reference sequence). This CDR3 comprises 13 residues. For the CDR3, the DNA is TGTGCCAGTAGTACGGGTCTCCCAGATACGCAGTATTTT. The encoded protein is CASSTGLPDTQYF.

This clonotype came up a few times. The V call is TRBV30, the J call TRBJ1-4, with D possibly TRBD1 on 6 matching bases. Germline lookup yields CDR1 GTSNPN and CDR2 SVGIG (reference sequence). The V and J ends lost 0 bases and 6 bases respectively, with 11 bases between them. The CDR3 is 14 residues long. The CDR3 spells CAWSVGQGYEKLFF. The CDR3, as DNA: TGTGCCTGGAGTGTAGGGCAGGGGTATGAAAAACTGTTTTTT.